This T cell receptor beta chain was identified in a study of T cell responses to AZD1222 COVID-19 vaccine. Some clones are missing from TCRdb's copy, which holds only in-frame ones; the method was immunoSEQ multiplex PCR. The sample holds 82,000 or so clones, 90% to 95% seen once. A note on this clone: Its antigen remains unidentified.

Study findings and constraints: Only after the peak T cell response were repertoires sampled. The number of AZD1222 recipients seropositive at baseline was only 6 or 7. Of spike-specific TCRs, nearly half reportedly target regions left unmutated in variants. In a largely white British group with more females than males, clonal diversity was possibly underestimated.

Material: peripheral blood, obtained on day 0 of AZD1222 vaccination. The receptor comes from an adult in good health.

In nucleotides, the CDR3 is TGTGCCAGTAGTGAAGACAGGGGGGGAACCTACGAGCAGTACTTC. Its protein is CASSEDRGGTYEQYF. The chain recombines TRBV19 with TRBJ2-7; 9 positions match TRBD1. After removal of 5 bases from V and 2 bases from J, the junction contained 7 bases not matched to a gene. The CDR3 consists of 15 residues. CDR1 is LNHDA, CDR2 SQIVND, per germline (reference sequence).